These 15 T cell receptor beta chains originate from one sample sequenced in a study of T cells in Graves' hyperthyroidism and ophthalmopathy. Amplified TCR beta CDR3 regions came from RNA transcripts. With the HTBI primer set, the TCR CDR3 went through a first round of RT-PCR. TCRdb reprocessed the multiplex PCR reads with MiXCR, giving one entry per CDR3 protein. The sample yields around 600,000 distinct CDR3 sequences, about 14% seen once. Sequenced: blood. The receptors come from a woman between 50 and 59 years old with Graves' ophthalmopathy.

This sequence joins TRBV6-2 or TRBV6-3 and TRBJ2-7, with 7 positions matching TRBD2. V was clipped by 2 bases and J by 2 bases; unmatched bases: 15. Germline-derived CDR1 and CDR2 are MNHEY and SVGEGT. This CDR3 is 18 amino acids long. CDR3 DNA sequence: TGTGCCAGCAGTTACCCAGTTTTGGCGGGAGCACCCACCTACGAGCAGTACTTC. Amino acid sequence: CASSYPVLAGAPTYEQYF.

This clonotype came up many times. The chain joins TRBV3-1 to TRBJ2-5, with D tentatively TRBD1 (6 bases). The CDR3 has 16 amino acids. The ends were cut back, 1 base at V and 5 bases at J, with 17 bases in the middle. CDR1 LGHDT and CDR2 YNNKEL come from the germline V gene (reference sequence). The CDR3 sequence: CASSQVRDTLRETQYF. CDR3 sequence (DNA): TGTGCCAGCAGCCAAGTAAGGGACACCCTGCGGGAGACCCAGTACTTC.

This clonotype was counted only a few times. The chain is built from TRBV10-3 and TRBJ2-3; D is unresolved. The CDR3 has 14 amino acids. With 6 bases removed from V and 0 bases from J, the gap between germline ends came to 10 bases. Germline V CDR1 and CDR2: ENHRY, SYGVKD. In nucleotides, the CDR3 is TGTGCCATCAGCGTCGGGCAGAGCACAGATACGCAGTATTTT. This encodes CAISVGQSTDTQYF.

There are many counts of this clonotype. The chain joins TRBV20-1 to TRBJ2-3; 10 bases are a match to TRBD2. The V segment lost 3 bases and the J segment 3 bases; nucleotides outside the gene matches: 12. The germline CDR1 and CDR2 sequences are DFQATT and SNEGSKA (reference sequence). The CDR3 runs to 17 residues. The CDR3 loop is CSASLRGLGLATDTQYF. CDR3 in DNA: TGCAGTGCTAGTCTTCGGGGGTTGGGACTAGCGACAGATACGCAGTATTTT.

This clonotype was seen at least ten times. As DNA, the CDR3 is TGCGCCAGCAGCCCCGGACTAGCGGGAGGAGGGACCGGGGAGCTGTTTTTT. This sequence encodes CASSPGLAGGGTGELFF. The chain has TRBV5-1 and TRBJ2-2, with 14 nucleotides matching TRBD2. The V and J ends lost 4 bases and 5 bases, in that order; junction bases with no gene match: 7. Germline loops: CDR1 SGHRS, CDR2 YFSETQ. This CDR3 is 17 amino acids long.

Many counts were recorded for this clonotype. The V call is TRBV20-1, the J call TRBJ2-1, with 9 bases matching TRBD2. CDR1 DFQATT and CDR2 SNEGSKA come from the germline V gene (reference sequence). The CDR3 runs to 13 residues. The CDR3 is CSPKRGSGGEQFF. CDR3 bases: TGCAGCCCTAAAAGGGGTAGCGGGGGTGAGCAGTTCTTC.

This clonotype was observed at least ten times. V usage is TRBV27 and J usage is TRBJ1-5; tentatively, D is TRBD1 (5 bases). The germline V gene has CDR1 MNHEY and CDR2 SMNVEV (reference sequence). V lost 6 bases and J lost 7, with 22 bases in between. The CDR3 covers 16 residues. For the CDR3, the DNA is TGTGCCAGCAGCATTATGGGGCCCCGGGGGGTCCAGCCCCAGCATTTT. It codes for CASSIMGPRGVQPQHF.

This clonotype was counted between two and nine times. V and J are TRBV4-1 and TRBJ2-3; no reliable D call. From germline, CDR1 is MGHRA and CDR2 YSYEKL. Trimming pared 5 bases from V and 0 bases from J, leaving 12 bases between. The CDR3 is made up of 15 amino acids. DNA of the CDR3: TGCGCCAGCAGCGAACTTCTAACTAGCACAGATACGCAGTATTTT. Protein: CASSELLTSTDTQYF.

This clonotype was detected a few times. The chain links TRBV10-3 to TRBJ1-1; 9 bases are a match to TRBD1. J lost 5 bases, V lost 0 bases, and 4 bases had no gene match. CDR3 length: 15 amino acids. Germline CDR1 is ENHRY and CDR2 is SYGVKD. CDR3: CAISESGQGTTEAFF. The CDR3 DNA follows: TGTGCCATCAGTGAGTCGGGACAGGGCACAACTGAAGCTTTCTTT.

This clonotype was observed many times. This chain joins TRBV7-2 and TRBJ1-5, with D hard to call. V was shortened by 2 bases and J by 7 bases, with 12 bases between the two germline ends. CDR1 SGHTA and CDR2 FQGNSA come from the germline V gene. The CDR3 length is 14 residues. CDR3 DNA: TGTGCCAGCAGCTTAAGTAATCCACACCAGCCCCAGCATTTT. Protein product: CASSLSNPHQPQHF.

This CDR3 is CSARDFGLAGGDTQYF. The CDR3 DNA reads TGCAGTGCTAGAGATTTTGGACTAGCGGGAGGGGATACGCAGTATTTT. V usage is TRBV20-1 and J usage is TRBJ2-3; 15 bases map to TRBD2. Trimming at V came to 0 bases and at J to 6 bases, leaving 4 bases not matched to a gene. Per the germline V gene, CDR1 is DFQATT and CDR2 is SNEGSKA (reference sequence). The CDR3 covers 16 residues.

This clonotype was found many times. The V gene is TRBV5-1, the J gene TRBJ1-4, with D unclear. The CDR3 contains 13 residues. Germline-derived CDR1 and CDR2 are SGHRS and YFSETQ. V dropped 4 bases and J dropped 8 bases, with 12 bases sitting between them. CDR3 in DNA: TGCGCCAGCAGCCCCGGGAGAGGCGAAAAACTGTTTTTT. Protein: CASSPGRGEKLFF.

V and J are TRBV6-1 and TRBJ1-1; D is undetermined. This CDR3 has 14 residues. V was pared by 5 bases and J by 2 bases, with 12 bases between. The germline gives CDR1 MNHNS, CDR2 SASEGT. CDR3 region: CASSPSWGNTEAFF. The DNA for the CDR3 is TGTGCCAGCAGTCCCTCCTGGGGTAACACTGAAGCTTTCTTT.

This chain joins TRBV7-3 and TRBJ1-1; 10 nucleotides align to TRBD1. Germline lookup yields CDR1 SGHTA and CDR2 FQGTGA. This CDR3 region has 17 residues. Trimming cost V 2 bases and J 0 bases; bases outside gene matches: 6. The CDR3 bases are TGTGCCAGCAGCTTAGTGGGACAGGGGTTAATGAACACTGAAGCTTTCTTT. It is translated as CASSLVGQGLMNTEAFF. Supplemented by reference TRBV7-3 and TRBJ1-1, the full variable domain reads GAGVSQTPSNKVTEKGKYVELRCDPISGHTALYWYRQSLGQGPEFLIYFQGTGAADDSGLPNDRFFAVRPEGSVSTLKIQRTERGDSAVYLCASSLVGQGLMNTEAFFGQGTRLTVV.

This clonotype was observed at least ten times. The V gene is TRBV28, the J gene TRBJ2-7; D uncertain. In germline, CDR1 is MDHEN, CDR2 SYDVKM. Trimming pared 4 bases from V and 0 bases from J, leaving 19 bases between. This CDR3 has 17 amino acids. The CDR3 bases are TGTGCCAGCAGTTCCTACTTTTCACACGCCCCCTCCTACGAGCAGTACTTC. It yields the protein CASSSYFSHAPSYEQYF.